This T cell receptor beta chain was captured in a study of human T cells and chemical hapten exposure. About the research overall: Weekly scalp doses of diphenylcyclopropenone were given to patients during the approximately 23-week study. Cases of alopecia areata, totalis or universalis occurred in a predominantly female patient group.

This clonotype has ten or more counts. Documented time point: patch test 2, 6 weeks after DPC sensitization. Documented treatment: therapeutic diphenylcyclopropenone sensitization with weekly scalp DPC. Participating donors were patients with alopecia, aged 18 to 70 years, considered appropriate candidates for DPC. Germline V CDR1 and CDR2: SGHVS, FNYEAQ. CDR3 size: 14 residues. The trim removed 6 bases at V and 3 bases at J, leaving 7 bases unmatched. MiXCR was run by TCRdb on the RACE reads, yielding one entry per CDR3 protein. The table lists roughly 140,000 distinct CDR3 sequences, approximately 10% of them singletons.

V usage is TRBV7-6 and J usage is TRBJ1-1; 7 positions agree with TRBD1. The TCR sequence derives from a woman between 45 and 60 years old with alopecia areata. Some clones in this sample may be carry-over from other donors' samples. The source was whole blood, collected in connection with sensitization to the hapten diphenylcyclopropenone (DPC). The CDR3 sequence is CASSRRGSDTEAFF. CDR3 coding DNA: TGTGCCAGCAGTCGCAGGGGGTCGGACACTGAAGCTTTCTTT.